This T cell receptor (beta chain) was captured by sequencing in a study of CD8+CD57+ T cells in acquired aplastic anemia. Study-level background: The study obtained an average of approximately 3 ug of DNA from sorted CD4+ and CD8+ cells.

The CDR3 has 14 amino acids. Germline CDR1 SGHTA, CDR2 FQGNSA. After removal of 3 bases from V and 5 bases from J, the junction contained 3 bases not matched to a gene. Genomic DNA served as template for TCR beta VDJ and CDR3 profiling. TCRdb reprocessed the reads with MiXCR, giving one entry per CDR3 protein. The repertoire holds more than 200,000 distinct CDR3 sequences, roughly 50% seen once, with 20% in the top ten. The sequenced patients had an expansion of CD8+CD57+ cells seen by flow cytometry. As a group, the patients uniformly had severe acquired aplastic anemia. This chain joins TRBV7-2 and TRBJ1-5, with 8 positions matching TRBD1. This TCR came from a human donor with aplastic anemia. The sample was sorted CD4+, CD8+, or CD8+CD57+ T cells (not recorded which) from PBMCs. Here the CDR3 DNA reads TGTGCCAGCAGCTTTGGACAGGGTCATCAGCCCCAGCATTTT. Its protein is CASSFGQGHQPQHF. The full variable domain, its missing parts supplied by reference TRBV7-2 and TRBJ1-5, is GAGVSQSPSNKVTEKGKDVELRCDPISGHTALYWYRQSLGQGLEFLIYFQGNSAPDKSGLPSDRFSAERTGGSVSTLTIQRTQQEDSAVYLCASSFGQGHQPQHFGDGTRLSIL.